This T cell receptor (beta chain) is from a study of T cell changes during pregnancy in multiple sclerosis. Produced via immunoSEQ multiplex PCR; TCRdb's table is partial and in-frame only. Of 60,000 to 80,000 clones detected, 80% to 90% appear once; the ten largest clones hold approximately 3.5%. The CDR3 loop spans 15 amino acids. The ends lost 3 bases at V and 4 bases at J; junction bases unmatched: 4. In germline, CDR1 is MNHEY, CDR2 SVGAGI. The chain links TRBV6-5 to TRBJ2-1; 9 bases line up with TRBD2. The specimen was peripheral blood, collected before pregnancy. This clonotype originated in a female donor with multiple sclerosis, enrolled in a pregnancy study. CDR3 loop: CASSYAGGVYNEQFF. The CDR3 nucleotides read TGTGCCAGCAGTTATGCGGGGGGGGTGTACAATGAGCAGTTCTTC.